This T cell receptor beta chain was captured in a study of CD8+ T cells in alopecia areata (dated by TCRdb to 2017 to 2018). Regarding the complete study: The treated patients took part in an open-label pilot trial in which moderate-to-severe alopecia areata was treated with oral tofacitinib at 5 to 10 mg twice daily. Patients stayed on tofacitinib for 6 to 18 months and then had 6 months of follow-up off drug so that delayed response and recurrence could be assessed. For the treated patients, the SALT score, which quantifies what percentage of scalp surface area is affected, served as the measure of disease severity. In both human patients and the C3H/HeJ mouse model, the study applied high-throughput TCRbeta sequencing to look at T cell clonal expansion in alopecia areata. In humans, TCRbeta sequencing was performed on scalp tissue and on sorted CD4+ and CD8+ peripheral blood T cells from healthy controls and from patients with patchy or totalis/universalis alopecia areata. Biopsies were taken from tofacitinib-treated patients at baseline and again at 4 and 24 weeks into treatment, and several of those patients also had a later scalp biopsy. Scalp clonality was compared among normal scalp (n=4), patchy alopecia areata scalp (n=8), and alopecia totalis/universalis scalp (n=8). RNA came from the PAXgene miRNA kit for fixed scalp, the miRNeasy kit for PBMCs, and the RNeasy kit for mouse skin. immunoSEQ multiplex PCR using 35 Vbeta forward primers and 13 Jbeta reverse primers was used to amplify TCRbeta CDR3 regions.

The library was made by the immunoSEQ multiplex PCR assay. RNA was extracted from all samples and reverse transcribed into cDNA, which served as template for TCR sequencing. First-strand cDNA was synthesized using SuperScript III with a 2:1 mix of oligo-dT and random hexamers. A synthetic immune receptor repertoire was used to gauge amplification bias, and whatever bias remained was removed computationally. Per the original workflow: Raw reads were preprocessed to remove errors, and CDR3 was defined according to IMGT conventions as the region from the conserved cysteine to phenylalanine. Clonality was calculated as 1 minus Shannon entropy normalized by log2 of the number of productive unique TCRs. Whether each scalp clone was CD4 or CD8 was inferred by checking scalp TCRbeta sequences against the CD4 and CD8 repertoires from sorted blood. TCRdb re-hosts the immuneACCESS table, in-frame sequences only. Its copies lack some clones; in the studies checked, an unresolved V gene accounts for under half of them, and the cause for the rest is not known. The V and J calls and clone size come from that table; D and trimming were worked out from the DNA. Within this sample are approximately 200,000 clones, with roughly three fifths of them counted one time only. The top ten hold approximately 0.7% of the sample.

Comments on this clone: The clone's antigen remains unknown. There are no base qualities to consult, and no much larger clone falls within one base.

The time point label corresponds to: about four weeks on oral tofacitinib. The treatment or condition label corresponds to: oral pan-JAK inhibitor, 5-10 mg twice daily. Peripheral blood and lesional scalp punch biopsies were obtained from patients with alopecia areata. After PBMCs were isolated by density centrifugation and stained for CD3, CD4 and CD8, a FACSAria was used to sort CD4+ and CD8+ T cells. The CDR3 runs 13 residues from the cysteine to the phenylalanine. Just the 39-base CDR3 DNA is kept, in frame starting at base 1. CDR1 and CDR2 (SGHAT, FQNNGV) derive from the germline V gene. Between the V and J ends, shortened by 5 bases and 8 bases respectively, the junction contains 15 bases. On the study overall, not on this receptor specifically: Tofacitinib significantly decreased scalp clonality and the number of expanded CD8+ clones among the top 100 scalp clones. Compared with normal scalp, lesional scalp had higher clonality and more expanded CD8+ clones, particularly in alopecia totalis/universalis, a pattern that suggests antigenic drive. Many expanded lesional clones persisted in scalp and blood during tofacitinib treatment, which may partly explain relapse after stopping treatment. Because the treated cohort was small and had just a single nonresponder, larger studies are needed to establish links between baseline CD8+ expansion and response. Scalp TCR repertoire analysis is complicated because resident alphabeta T cells in normal human skin are also sequenced, whereas mouse skin is dominated by gammadelta T cells. TCR sequences shared between patients were less clear than in mice, possibly partly because of HLA diversity in the patient population.

The receptor chain draws on TRBV11-2 and TRBJ1-2; tentative D gene TRBD1, with 6 bases matching. The source was CD4+ T cells sorted from blood, collected at week 4, from a patient treated with tofacitinib. This clonotype originated in a human donor with alopecia areata. The DNA is TGTGCCAGCAGCCGACTAGGGGGGGACGGCTACACCTTC. It specifies CASSRLGGDGYTF. Outside the CDR3, residues come from the reference TRBV11-2 and TRBJ1-2 proteins, so the full variable domain is: EAGVAQSPRYKIIEKRQSVAFWCNPISGHATLYWYQQILGQGPKLLIQFQNNGVVDDSQLPKDRFSAERLKGVDSTLKIQPAKLEDSAVYLCASSRLGGDGYTFGSGTRLTVV.